The T cell receptor (beta chain) under discussion was sequenced for a study of human T cells and chemical hapten exposure. Overall study: On around 2 cm by around 2 cm of upper inner arm skin, sensitization was performed with 2% DPC.

The time point here: patch test 2, 6 weeks after DPC sensitization. The treatment was: therapeutic diphenylcyclopropenone sensitization with weekly scalp DPC. Study processing details: Sampled TCR counts reached a median of approximately 100,000 per sample, with values ranging from about 23,224 to 700,000. Each CDR3 protein gets one entry after TCRdb re-called the RACE reads with MiXCR. TCRdb, not the authors, supplied the V and J calls. The sample yields approximately 350,000 distinct CDR3 sequences, roughly 6.3% seen once. Study-level results: While controls formed fewer of them, expanded TCRs formed significantly more large CDR3 similarity clusters.

This clonotype was detected many times. Its antigen remains unidentified. This receptor was identified in a woman younger than 35 with alopecia areata. Some clones in this sample may be carry-over from other donors' samples. The source was whole blood, collected in connection with sensitization to the hapten diphenylcyclopropenone (DPC).

CDR3 loop: CASSPPGSSYEQYF. In DNA form, the CDR3 reads TGTGCCAGCTCACCACCGGGGAGCTCCTACGAGCAGTACTTC. The rearrangement uses TRBV18 and TRBJ2-7, with D perhaps matching TRBD2 (5 bases). V lost 0 bases and J lost 0, with 6 bases in between. In germline, CDR1 is KGHSH, CDR2 LQKENI. The length of the CDR3 is 14 residues. Using reference TRBV18 and TRBJ2-7 for the parts outside the CDR3, the full variable domain is NAGVMQNPRHLVRRRGQEARLRCSPMKGHSHVYWYRQLPEEGLKFMVYLQKENIIDESGMPKERFSAEFPKEGPSILRIQQVVRGDSAAYFCASSPPGSSYEQYFGPGTRLTVT.